These 14 T cell receptor beta chains originate from one sample sequenced in a study of blood T cells in healthy people across ages (dated by TCRdb to the mid-2010s). The protocol used for the library was 5' RACE. Sequencing took place on an Illumina HiSeq 2500. The second PCR ran for about 7 to 11 cycles and used a J-beta primer mix along with a sample-barcoded 5' primer. The raw public data were reprocessed by TCRdb itself: fastp quality trimming at Q25, MiXCR clonotype calling, in-frame beta chains only. A single entry per CDR3 protein holds the most common genes and DNA from its merged rows. The sample table lists about 800,000 distinct CDR3 sequences, around 25% of them with a count of one. The top ten clones comprise roughly 3.5% of the sample. These data were also reused for a study on T cells of mothers and their children.

The sample was blood. The receptors were sampled from a boy younger than 18 in good health.

The sample holds a few counts of this clonotype. This sequence joins TRBV6-1 and TRBJ2-7; TRBD2 agrees at 13 bases. J gave up 6 bases and V 4 bases, and 3 bases lay outside the gene matches. The CDR3 is 14 residues long. Germline CDR1 and CDR2: MNHNS and SASEGT. The CDR3 reads CASSGGLAGTEQYF. For the CDR3, the DNA is TGTGCCAGCAGTGGGGGACTAGCGGGAACCGAGCAGTACTTC.

The chain has TRBV5-1 and TRBJ1-4, with D possibly matching TRBD1 (5 bases). V was shortened by 4 bases and J by 5 bases, with 12 bases between the two germline ends. The CDR3 spans 14 residues. CDR1 is SGHRS and CDR2 is YFSETQ in the germline V gene. The CDR3 bases are TGCGCCAGCAGCGCGGACACGAGGAATGAAAAACTGTTTTTT. This codes for CASSADTRNEKLFF.

The genes are TRBV20-1 and TRBJ2-4, with D possibly matching TRBD2 (6 bases). V was pared by 1 base and J by 0 bases, with 16 bases between. Germline V gives CDR1 DFQATT, CDR2 SNEGSKA (reference sequence). This CDR3 spans 17 amino acids. CDR3 in amino acids: CSARVASELLAKNIQYF. DNA for the CDR3: TGCAGTGCTAGAGTAGCTAGCGAGTTACTAGCCAAAAACATTCAGTACTTC.

The chain is built from TRBV10-3 and TRBJ1-2; 9 bases align to TRBD1. CDR3 length: 13 amino acids. The junction had 7 bases not matched to a gene; V was cut back by 6 bases and J by 8 bases. Germline V gene sequence: CDR1 ENHRY, CDR2 SYGVKD. The CDR3 DNA sequence: TGTGCCATCAGGGGGACAGGGCAAGGAGGCTACACCTTC. This sequence encodes CAIRGTGQGGYTF.

This clonotype was detected many times. V and J are TRBV5-1 and TRBJ1-4, with D possibly matching TRBD1 (6 bases). Germline CDR1 reads SGHRS; CDR2 reads YFSETQ. The CDR3 spans 15 residues. V lost 0 bases, J lost 4 bases, and 10 bases lay in between. CDR3: CASSLGQALNEKLFF. CDR3 sequence (DNA): TGCGCCAGCAGCTTGGGACAGGCCCTTAATGAAAAACTGTTTTTT. The whole variable domain, remainder taken from reference TRBV5-1 and TRBJ1-4, is KAGVTQTPRYLIKTRGQQVTLSCSPISGHRSVSWYQQTPGQGLQFLFEYFSETQRNKGNFPGRFSGRQFSNSRSEMNVSTLELGDSALYLCASSLGQALNEKLFFGSGTQLSVL.

The V gene is TRBV9, the J gene TRBJ2-5, with D maybe TRBD1 (6 bases). The J call could be wrong; TRBJ2-1 is a better fit for the DNA end. Germline loops: CDR1 SGDLS, CDR2 YYNGEE. The CDR3 has 14 residues. The CDR3 reads CASTMGDTYNEQFF. DNA for the CDR3: TGTGCCAGCACCATGGGGGACACCTACAATGAGCAGTTCTTC.

This clonotype was observed a few times. This sequence joins TRBV29-1 and TRBJ2-3; no firm D call. Germline V CDR1 and CDR2: SQVTM, ANQGSEA. Trimming took off 2 bases at V and 6 bases at J, with 6 bases between the two ends. The CDR3 spans 11 residues. DNA of the CDR3: TGCAGCGTTGAAATCGGGGATACGCAGTATTTT. Translation: CSVEIGDTQYF.

V usage is TRBV7-9 and J usage is TRBJ2-3; 10 nucleotides match TRBD2. This CDR3 is built from 17 residues. The germline V gene has CDR1 SEHNR and CDR2 FQNEAQ (reference sequence). Trimming removed 5 bases from V and 0 bases from J; junction bases left unmatched: 8. CDR3 residues: CASSPQGLAMSTDTQYF. The CDR3 coding sequence is TGTGCCAGCAGCCCACAGGGACTAGCGATGAGCACAGATACGCAGTATTTT.

To note about this clonotype: The junction departs from the called germline gene at one end, perhaps through a read error. The V call is TRBV18, the J call TRBJ2-7; tentative D call: TRBD2 (5 bases). The CDR3 runs to 14 residues. CDR1 and CDR2 (germline): KGHSH, LQKENI. The CDR3 DNA is TGTACCAGCTCACACCTAGACCTCGGAGGCGAGCAGTACTTC. It encodes CTSSHLDLGGEQYF.

This clonotype appeared a few times. The chain uses TRBV7-9 and TRBJ2-7; possibly TRBD2 for D (6 bases). Germline CDR1 is SEHNR and CDR2 is FQNEAQ (reference sequence). V lost 6 bases to trimming and J lost 0 bases, with 18 bases between them. The CDR3 spans 16 residues. CDR3 residues: CASSRQRGLSSYEQYF. The CDR3 DNA reads as TGTGCCAGCAGTCGTCAAAGGGGACTCAGCTCCTACGAGCAGTACTTC.

The V and J genes are TRBV7-2 and TRBJ1-2; D may be TRBD1 (6 bases). CDR1 is SGHTA and CDR2 is FQGNSA in the germline V gene. The CDR3 has 14 amino acids. Trimming left V 2 bases short and J 8 bases short, with 15 bases between. CDR3 DNA: TGTGCCAGCAGCTTAAGACAGGAGGAGCGGGGCTACACCTTC. The encoded protein is CASSLRQEERGYTF.

This clonotype was picked up a small number of times. This chain links TRBV6-5 with TRBJ2-3; D unclear. From germline, CDR1 is MNHEY and CDR2 SVGAGI. The CDR3 is 13 residues long. The V end lost 5 bases, the J end lost 6 bases, and 12 bases lay between the germline ends. The CDR3 region is CASSDETTDTQYF. The CDR3, as DNA: TGTGCCAGCAGTGACGAAACGACTGATACGCAGTATTTT.

The chain couples TRBV7-9 to TRBJ2-2; 7 bases fit TRBD1. The germline gives CDR1 SEHNR, CDR2 FQNEAQ (reference sequence). J gave up 4 bases and V 3 bases, and 5 bases lay outside the gene matches. CDR3 length equals 15 residues. The CDR3 protein is CASSFLQGSTGELFF. CDR3 nucleotide sequence: TGTGCCAGCAGCTTTTTACAGGGGTCCACCGGGGAGCTGTTTTTT.

For this clonotype: Germline and junction disagree at one end, which may indicate a read error. V usage is TRBV12-3 or TRBV12-4 and J usage is TRBJ2-3; no clear D gene. The CDR3 is made up of 13 amino acids. CDR3 in DNA: TGTGCCAGCAGAACAGTGGCCACAGATACGGAGTATTTT. Its protein product is CASRTVATDTEYF.